Presented here are 15 T cell receptor beta chains from one specimen sequenced in a study of CD8 T cells in ankylosing spondylitis (TCRdb year 2017). On the study overall, not on this receptor specifically: Blood from ankylosing spondylitis patients appeared to be characterized by a TCR beta motif composed of eight highly homologous amino acid variants.

These receptors' targets are unknown. The method behind the library was 5' RACE. The sequencer listed for this sample is Illumina HiSeq 2500. In-frame beta chains were kept once TCRdb had trimmed the public reads at Q25 with fastp and called clones with MiXCR. Entries that share a CDR3 protein sequence are merged under the most common genes and DNA. This sample has about 460,000 distinct CDR3 sequences in its table, and roughly 5.2% of those were observed once. The ten largest clonotypes hold around 3.5% of the sample. Sequencing was done on a sample of blood, either unsorted or a sorted T cell fraction (not recorded which). Every receptor here comes from a male donor with ankylosing spondylitis.

This clonotype turned up a few times. The rearrangement uses TRBV4-3 and TRBJ1-1, with D unresolved. The CDR3 consists of 14 residues. Trimming took 1 base from V and 3 from J, leaving 9 bases between them. Germline CDR1 and CDR2: LGHNA and YSLEER. This CDR3 reads CASSQVKAYTEAFF. In DNA, the CDR3 is TGCGCCAGCAGCCAAGTTAAGGCTTACACTGAAGCTTTCTTT.

Many counts were recorded for this clonotype. The chain joins TRBV11-1 to TRBJ2-2, with D possibly TRBD1 on 7 matching bases. Trimming removed 3 bases at V and 4 bases at J, with 27 bases between. This CDR3 spans 20 amino acids. Germline-derived CDR1 and CDR2 are SGHAT and FQDESV (reference sequence). The DNA of the CDR3 is TGTGCCAGCAGCTTGCGGGACAGCTATAGGCGCCATGAGGTCACCGGGGAGCTGTTTTTT. Its translation is CASSLRDSYRRHEVTGELFF. The complete variable domain, with remaining parts taken from reference TRBV11-1 and TRBJ2-2, reads EAEVAQSPRYKITEKSQAVAFWCDPISGHATLYWYRQILGQGPELLVQFQDESVVDDSQLPKDRFSAERLKGVDSTLKIQPAELGDSAMYLCASSLRDSYRRHEVTGELFFGEGSRLTVL.

This clonotype was counted ten times or more. The V and J genes are TRBV29-1 and TRBJ1-1; TRBD1 might be the D (5 bases). The CDR3 has 13 amino acids. V dropped 7 bases and J dropped 1 base, with 13 bases sitting between them. CDR1 SQVTM and CDR2 ANQGSEA come from the germline V gene. CDR3 coding DNA: TGCAGCGGCGGGGCCCAGGGGAACACTGAAGCTTTCTTT. Translated: CSGGAQGNTEAFF.

This clonotype was seen a few times. This chain links TRBV5-1 with TRBJ2-1; 12 bases map to TRBD2. The V segment lost 6 bases and the J segment 4 bases; nucleotides outside the gene matches: 5. Germline CDR1 is SGHRS and CDR2 is YFSETQ. The CDR3 runs to 15 residues. CDR3 coding DNA: TGCGCCAGCAATCCCCTAGCGGGAGGGTACAATGAGCAGTTCTTC. Translated: CASNPLAGGYNEQFF.

The sample holds a few counts of this clonotype. V usage is TRBV20-1 and J usage is TRBJ2-7; D might be TRBD1 (5 bases). Germline V gives CDR1 DFQATT, CDR2 SNEGSKA (reference sequence). Trimming cost V 0 bases and J 0 bases, with 9 bases left between them. This CDR3 spans 14 amino acids. Written as DNA, the CDR3 is TGCAGTGCTAGAGACCAGGGTTACTCCTACGAGCAGTACTTC. This encodes CSARDQGYSYEQYF.

At least ten counts were recorded for this clonotype. The J gene is TRBJ1-1, the V gene TRBV5-6; D call uncertain. Germline V gene data show CDR1 as SGHDT and CDR2 as YYEEEE. Trimming stripped 3 bases from V and 4 bases from J, with 10 bases between. The CDR3 spans 13 residues. The CDR3 DNA reads as TGTGCCAGCAGCTACACCGGACGCACTGAAGCTTTCTTT. As protein: CASSYTGRTEAFF. Looking up the rest from reference TRBV5-6 and TRBJ1-1 gives the full variable domain: DAGVTQSPTHLIKTRGQQVTLRCSPKSGHDTVSWYQQALGQGPQFIFQYYEEEERQRGNFPDRFSGHQFPNYSSELNVNALLLGDSALYLCASSYTGRTEAFFGQGTRLTVV.

This clonotype appeared many times. One junction end disagrees with the germline gene, perhaps due to a read error. The chain combines TRBV5-1 with TRBJ2-7, with TRBD1 matching 11 bases. Germline values: CDR1 SGHRS, CDR2 YFSETQ. The CDR3 has 13 residues. The CDR3 DNA reads as TGTGCCAGCAGCTTGGGGACAGGGGGCGAGCAGTACTTC. Protein sequence: CASSLGTGGEQYF.

The sample holds a few counts of this clonotype. In nucleotides, the CDR3 is TGTGCCAGCAACCCTTGGGGGAGGGGACCGAGAAACATTCAGTACTTC. It translates to CASNPWGRGPRNIQYF. The chain has TRBV28 and TRBJ2-4; TRBD2 aligns across 7 bases. Germline-derived CDR1 and CDR2 are MDHEN and SYDVKM. The CDR3 totals 16 residues. Trimming took 7 bases from V and 6 from J; bases not matched to a gene: 15.

This clonotype was picked up many times. The chain employs TRBV20-1 and TRBJ1-2; 10 bases line up with TRBD1. This CDR3 region has 14 residues. Germline V gene lookup returns CDR1 DFQATT and CDR2 SNEGSKA (reference sequence). The V gene end was trimmed by 1 base and the J gene end by 3 bases; junction bases not matched to a gene: 2. CDR3 in amino acids: CSARGTGGDYGYTF. The CDR3 region has the DNA TGCAGTGCTAGAGGGACAGGGGGGGACTATGGCTACACCTTC.

This clonotype was seen at least ten times. V usage is TRBV7-2 and J usage is TRBJ1-2, with D maybe TRBD1 (5 bases). Deletions cut 1 base from V and 8 bases from J, with 14 bases between. The germline V gene encodes CDR1 SGHTA and CDR2 FQGNSA. The CDR3 has 14 amino acids. DNA of the CDR3: TGTGCCAGCAGCTTAGGACAGTTTAGAAACGGCTACACCTTC. Its translation is CASSLGQFRNGYTF. Complete variable domain (other parts from reference TRBV7-2 and TRBJ1-2): GAGVSQSPSNKVTEKGKDVELRCDPISGHTALYWYRQSLGQGLEFLIYFQGNSAPDKSGLPSDRFSAERTGGSVSTLTIQRTQQEDSAVYLCASSLGQFRNGYTFGSGTRLTVV.

Ten or more counts support this clonotype. The chain recombines TRBV5-6 with TRBJ1-3; D not certain. Germline assignment: CDR1 SGHDT and CDR2 YYEEEE. This CDR3 comprises 15 residues. V lost 6 bases, J lost 2 bases, and 15 bases lay in between. The CDR3 is CASTMDGMPGNTIYF. For the CDR3, the DNA is TGTGCCAGCACCATGGACGGAATGCCTGGAAACACCATATATTTT.

In this sample, this clonotype turned up many times. The rearrangement joins TRBV29-1 to TRBJ2-5, with TRBD2 matching 10 bases. The V and J ends lost 7 bases and 4 bases, in that order; junction bases with no gene match: 9. Germline V CDR1 and CDR2: SQVTM, ANQGSEA. CDR3 length: 14 amino acids. The DNA of the CDR3 is TGCAGCGCCGGACTTCGACTAGCGGGAGAGACCCAGTACTTC. Translated, it gives CSAGLRLAGETQYF.

The table lists this clonotype with many counts. V gene TRBV20-1 combines with J gene TRBJ1-5; D is possibly TRBD1 (5 bases). Germline V lookup: CDR1 DFQATT, CDR2 SNEGSKA (reference sequence). CDR3 length equals 14 residues. V lost 1 base to trimming and J lost 5 bases, with 12 bases between them. CDR3 DNA: TGCAGTGCTAGAGGCAGGGACCCCTATCAGCCCCAGCATTTT. Protein sequence: CSARGRDPYQPQHF.

The CDR3 region is CATSDHRQGSNEQFF. CDR3 nucleotides: TGTGCCACCAGTGACCATCGACAGGGTTCCAATGAGCAGTTCTTC. The rearrangement links TRBV24-1 to TRBJ2-1, with 7 bases aligning to TRBD1. This CDR3 has 15 residues. Germline CDR1 reads KGHDR; CDR2 reads SFDVKD. V lost 4 bases, J lost 6 bases, and 8 bases stayed unmatched.

The chain uses TRBV20-1 and TRBJ1-1; D call uncertain. This CDR3 is 13 amino acids long. V was pared by 6 bases and J by 3 bases, with 14 bases between. Germline V gives CDR1 DFQATT, CDR2 SNEGSKA (reference sequence). In DNA form, the CDR3 reads TGCAGTGCCGCCCTTGGATGGGACACTGAAGCTTTCTTT. Translating gives CSAALGWDTEAFF.